These T cell receptor beta chains were read from a single sample in a study of CD8 T cells in ankylosing spondylitis. Each CDR3 protein is one row after TCRdb ran MiXCR on the 5' RACE reads. The table lists 150,000 to 200,000 distinct CDR3 sequences, more than 9% of them singletons. Specimen: blood, either unsorted or a sorted T cell fraction (not recorded which). These receptors were obtained from a male donor with ankylosing spondylitis or in good health (not recorded which). The CDR3 runs from the conserved cysteine through the conserved F or W. D genes are given only for firm matches. Clone size is given for some rows only: seen once, a few or many times, or a class if the clone is expanded.

cdr3_length	d_call	clone_size	v_call	j_call	cdr3_nt	cdr3_aa
14	-	many	TRBV2	TRBJ2-1	TGTGCCAGCAGTGAAAAGGGCGTTGTCATTGAGCAGTTCTTC	CASSEKGVVIEQFF
13	-	-	TRBV5-1	TRBJ2-5	TGCGCCAGCAGCGTCGTCCTAGGGGAGACCCAGTACTTC	CASSVVLGETQYF
12	-	many	TRBV12-3/TRBV12-4	TRBJ1-2	TGTGCCAGCAGTCCCTTTAGGGATGGCTACACCTTC	CASSPFRDGYTF
15	TRBD1	many	TRBV5-1	TRBJ1-1	TGCGCCAGCAGCTTGGCAGGGGGGAACAACCCCGAAGCTTTCTTT	CASSLAGGNNPEAFF
14	TRBD2	many	TRBV29-1	TRBJ2-1	TGCAGCGTTGGCGGGACTAGCACCTACAATGAGCAGTTCTTC	CSVGGTSTYNEQFF
14	TRBD1	few	TRBV12-3/TRBV12-4	TRBJ1-4	TGTGCCAGCAGACTAGGGGGCGGAGGTGAAAAACTGTTTTTT	CASRLGGGGEKLFF
14	-	many	TRBV12-3/TRBV12-4	TRBJ2-1	TGTGCCAGCAGTTTAAATTCGGGGCCCAATGAGCAGTTCTTC	CASSLNSGPNEQFF
13	TRBD1	many	TRBV5-1	TRBJ1-1	TGCGCCAGCAGCCCCCGGACAGGGGGTGAAGCTTTCTTT	CASSPRTGGEAFF
12	-	many	TRBV5-1	TRBJ2-1	TGCGCCAGCAGCGCAGGGGGGGTTGAGCAGTTCTTC	CASSAGGVEQFF
12	TRBD2	few	TRBV5-6	TRBJ2-1	TGTGCCAGCAGCAGCGGGGGTCCCGATCCGATCTTC	CASSSGGPDPIF
15	-	many	TRBV5-1	TRBJ2-7	TGCGCCAGCAGCTTGGAAGGGCCAGGGGTTGACGAGCAGTACTTC	CASSLEGPGVDEQYF
16	TRBD1	many	TRBV12-3/TRBV12-4	TRBJ2-3	TGTGCCAGCAGTTTAGAGGACAGGGGTGGGGCAGATACGCAGTATTTT	CASSLEDRGGADTQYF
16	-	many	TRBV20-1	TRBJ2-2	TGCAGTGCTCCCACTATAGGACCTACTCGATCCGGGGAGCTGTTTTTT	CSAPTIGPTRSGELFF
13	-	many	TRBV20-1	TRBJ2-1	TGCAGTGCTAGATTTGGCTCCCTAAATGAGCAGTTCTTC	CSARFGSLNEQFF
15	TRBD1	few	TRBV18	TRBJ1-4	TGTGCCAGCTCACCACTACAGGGGACTAATGAAAAACTGTTTTTT	CASSPLQGTNEKLFF
14	-	many	TRBV5-5	TRBJ1-1	TGTGCCAGCAGCCCCCTCGTGCGCAACACTGAAGCTTTCTTT	CASSPLVRNTEAFF
15	TRBD2	few	TRBV7-2	TRBJ2-3	TGTGCCAGCAGCTTAAGTAGCGGGTTCACAGATACGCAGTATTTT	CASSLSSGFTDTQYF
19	TRBD1	many	TRBV10-3	TRBJ2-5	TGTGCCATCAGTGAGTCCCGGGACAGGACATTAACCCCCTCGGAGACCCAGTACTTC	CAISESRDRTLTPSETQYF
13	-	many	TRBV10-2	TRBJ1-2	TGCGCCAGCAGTCAACAGGGTAACTATGGCTACACCTTC	CASSQQGNYGYTF
14	TRBD1	many	TRBV6-2/TRBV6-3	TRBJ1-5	TGTGCCAGCAGTTCAATTGACAGGGATCAGCCCCAGCATTTT	CASSSIDRDQPQHF
14	-	-	TRBV11-3	TRBJ2-3	TGTGCCAGCAGCTTAGATCTCAGCACAGATACGCAGTATTTT	CASSLDLSTDTQYF
13	-	few	TRBV10-2	TRBJ1-2	TGCGCCACCGGTCAGGCGGAACGATATGGCTACACCTTC	CATGQAERYGYTF
14	TRBD1	many	TRBV5-1	TRBJ1-2	TGCGCCAGCAGCCACCCTGGACAGGTGGATGGCTACACCTTC	CASSHPGQVDGYTF
16	-	-	TRBV1	TRBJ1-5	TGCACCAGCAGCCAAGAGGGGGCCCGGAGGAATCAGCCCCAGCATTTT	CTSSQEGARRNQPQHF
13	-	many	TRBV20-1	TRBJ2-7	TGCAGTGCTTTGACAGGGACGGCGGGGGAGCAGTACTTC	CSALTGTAGEQYF
16	TRBD1	-	TRBV5-1	TRBJ2-3	TGCGCCAGCAGCTCTAACCGACAGGGAGTGACAGATACGCAGTATTTT	CASSSNRQGVTDTQYF
16	TRBD1	few	TRBV7-9	TRBJ1-4	TGTGCCAGCAGCTTAGCGACAGGGGTCGTAGCTGAAAAACTGTTTTTT	CASSLATGVVAEKLFF
16	TRBD2	few	TRBV7-2	TRBJ2-7	TGTGCCAGCAGCTTGATGTCGAGCGGGGGATCTCAGGAGCAGTACTTC	CASSLMSSGGSQEQYF
13	-	many	TRBV12-3/TRBV12-4	TRBJ2-7	TGTGCCAGCAGTCTCTCTTTAGTCTACGAGCAGTACTTC	CASSLSLVYEQYF
18	-	few	TRBV4-3	TRBJ2-2	TGCGCCAGCAGCCAAGATGGGCCTCGCGGGGTAGGGGTCGGGGAGCTGTTTTTT	CASSQDGPRGVGVGELFF
18	-	many	TRBV24-1	TRBJ1-1	TGTGCCACCAGCGAACTTAAGCGGGGGAGGTCTTTAAACACTGAAGCTTTCTTT	CATSELKRGRSLNTEAFF
15	-	many	TRBV4-1	TRBJ1-3	TGCGCCAGCAGCCAAGGTTTTAGCTCTGGAAACACCATATATTTT	CASSQGFSSGNTIYF
15	TRBD1	-	TRBV6-5	TRBJ1-1	TGTGCCAGCAGTTACCCGGGACAGTTGAACACTGAAGCTTTCTTT	CASSYPGQLNTEAFF
13	-	many	TRBV27	TRBJ1-1	TGTGCCAGCAGTTTTAGATTGAACACTGAAGCTTTCTTT	CASSFRLNTEAFF
12	-	many	TRBV12-3/TRBV12-4	TRBJ2-7	TGTGCCAGCAGTTTAGAGAGATACGAGCAGTACTTC	CASSLERYEQYF
16	-	few	TRBV7-2	TRBJ2-1	TGTGCCAGCAGCTTAGTGCGGCAGGGGGGACGGAATGAGCAGTTCTTC	CASSLVRQGGRNEQFF
15	-	many	TRBV7-8	TRBJ1-4	TGTGCCGGCTCCGGGCAGTCGGGTGCTAATGAAAAACTGTTTTTT	CAGSGQSGANEKLFF
18	TRBD2	many	TRBV20-1	TRBJ2-5	TGCAGTGCTAGAGATCTGAGTAGCCTAGCGGGGGGACAAGAGACCCAGTACTTC	CSARDLSSLAGGQETQYF
15	-	many	TRBV12-5	TRBJ2-2	TGTGCTAGTGGTTTGGGCCCCGGTGCGGCCGGGGAGCTGTTTTTT	CASGLGPGAAGELFF
19	-	many	TRBV21-1	TRBJ2-1	TGTGCCAGCAGCAAGAGGGACCAGTGTGACCGCAGCTCCTACAATGAGCAGTTCTTC	CASSKRDQCDRSSYNEQFF
13	-	-	TRBV4-3	TRBJ2-1	TGCGCCAGCAGCCAAGATCGGAGGGATGAGCAGTTCTTC	CASSQDRRDEQFF
16	-	many	TRBV10-3	TRBJ2-1	TGTGCCATCAGTGTGGGGTGGAGAGGCTCCTACAATGAGCAGTTCTTC	CAISVGWRGSYNEQFF
14	-	few	TRBV5-6	TRBJ2-5	TGTGCCAGCAGCTTGTTTCTCGTAGATGAGACCCAGTACTTC	CASSLFLVDETQYF
16	-	many	TRBV11-2	TRBJ2-5	TGTGCCAGCAGCTTACGGCAGGCTTCGTACCAAGAGACCCAGTACTTC	CASSLRQASYQETQYF
16	TRBD2	many	TRBV20-1	TRBJ2-4	TGCAGTGCTAGGGAAGGGACTAGCGGACCCAAAAACATTCAGTACTTC	CSAREGTSGPKNIQYF
12	-	many	TRBV30	TRBJ2-1	TGTGCCTGGAGTGCCCTAGAATTTGAGCAGTTCTTC	CAWSALEFEQFF
14	TRBD1	few	TRBV20-1	TRBJ1-2	TGCAGTGCAGGGAGACCCGGGACAGGATATGGCTACACCTTC	CSAGRPGTGYGYTF
16	TRBD2	few	TRBV7-9	TRBJ2-1	TGTGCCAGCAGCTTCCCCCTAGCGGGGTACTACAATGAGCAGTTCTTC	CASSFPLAGYYNEQFF
16	TRBD2	few	TRBV6-1	TRBJ2-1	TGTGCCAGCAGTCCCACAGCGGGAGGGCTGGGCAATGAGCAGTTCTTC	CASSPTAGGLGNEQFF
18	-	-	TRBV20-1	TRBJ1-1	TGCAGTGCTAGAGAGGCCACAGGGTTCGTGGGGACGCGGACTGAAGCTTTCTTT	CSAREATGFVGTRTEAFF
14	-	few	TRBV6-4	TRBJ2-3	TGTGCCAGCAGTGAGGAGTACAACACAGATACGCAGTATTTT	CASSEEYNTDTQYF
14	-	-	TRBV24-1	TRBJ1-6	TGTGCCACCAGAGGACACGCCGATAATTCACCCCTCCACTTT	CATRGHADNSPLHF
14	-	many	TRBV5-1	TRBJ1-1	TGCGCCAGCAGCCCGGGATTCCCGGACACTGAAGCTTTCTTT	CASSPGFPDTEAFF
13	-	many	TRBV6-2/TRBV6-3	TRBJ2-1	TGTGCCAGCAGCGAACTCATCCAGAATGAGCAGTTCTTC	CASSELIQNEQFF
11	-	-	TRBV12-5	TRBJ2-7	TGTGCTAGTGGTTTGGTGGGCGAGCAGTACTTC	CASGLVGEQYF
15	TRBD2	few	TRBV30	TRBJ2-1	TGTGCCTGGACTAGACTAGCGGGAAACTACAATGAGCAGTTCTTC	CAWTRLAGNYNEQFF
14	TRBD1	many	TRBV7-9	TRBJ2-1	TGTGCCAGCAGCCCCGGGACAGATTACAATGAGCAGTTCTTC	CASSPGTDYNEQFF
20	-	few	TRBV27	TRBJ1-1	TGTGCCAGCAGTTTACTATTCCTTGACAAGGGGGGCAGGTGGAGCACTGAAGCTTTCTTT	CASSLLFLDKGGRWSTEAFF
13	-	-	TRBV18	TRBJ1-1	TGTGCCAGCTCACAGGGGGGGGAAACTGAAGCTTTCTTT	CASSQGGETEAFF
13	TRBD1	few	TRBV12-3/TRBV12-4	TRBJ2-7	TGTGCCAGCAGTTTAAGGGACAGGGACGAGCAGTACTTC	CASSLRDRDEQYF